This T cell receptor beta chain was sequenced for a study of blood T cells in healthy people across ages. Primed by a sample-barcoded 5' primer and a J-beta primer mix, a second PCR proceeded for 7 to 11 cycles. TCRdb reanalysed the 5' RACE reads using MiXCR and keeps one entry per CDR3 protein. The repertoire includes 1.5 million to 2 million distinct CDR3 sequences, 28% of them detected once, and 7.7% sits in the top ten. There are 16 residues in the CDR3. Germline-derived CDR1 and CDR2 are SGHRS and YFSETQ. Trimming stripped 7 bases from V and 4 bases from J, with 23 bases between. Input material: blood. The chain employs TRBV5-1 and TRBJ1-1, with a weak D call TRBD1 (5 bases). This TCR came from a woman younger than 45 in good health. CDR3 in amino acids: CASGHVIGGLSTEAFF. The CDR3 DNA is TGCGCCAGCGGACACGTAATAGGAGGATTGAGCACTGAAGCTTTCTTT.